Following are 21 T cell receptor beta chains from one sample sequenced in a study of T cell repertoires in cytomegalovirus infection. One entry per CDR3 protein, called by TCRdb with MiXCR from the reads. The data show fewer than 700,000 distinct CDR3 sequences, roughly 26% seen once. The specimen sequenced was CD8+ T cells from PBMCs. The origin of the receptors is a human donor in good health (CMV status not recorded). Some clones in this sample may be carry-over from other donors' samples.

The table lists this clonotype with a few counts. V is TRBV11-3 and J is TRBJ1-1; D might be TRBD1 (5 bases). CDR1 and CDR2 from the germline V gene are SGHNT and YENEEA. This CDR3 comprises 13 residues. Trimming shortened V by 5 bases and J by 3 bases, and 10 bases separated the two germline ends. CDR3 amino acids: CASSRAGDTEAFF. The CDR3 DNA sequence: TGTGCCAGCAGCCGCGCGGGGGACACTGAAGCTTTCTTT.

V and J are TRBV5-6 and TRBJ2-4, with unresolved D. CDR3 length: 14 amino acids. The germline V gene has CDR1 SGHDT and CDR2 YYEEEE. V shed 1 base and J shed 0 bases, with 5 bases lying between them. CDR3 nucleotides: TGTGCCAGCAGCTTGATCTTAGCCAAAAACATTCAGTACTTC. Its translation is CASSLILAKNIQYF.

The sample holds a few counts of this clonotype. The chain employs TRBV29-1 and TRBJ1-1, with D uncertain. Trimming stripped 8 bases from V and 1 base from J, with 17 bases between. This CDR3 comprises 14 residues. The germline V gene has CDR1 SQVTM and CDR2 ANQGSEA. The CDR3 nucleotides read TGCAGCACCAAGGGTGGCAGGAGGAACACTGAAGCTTTCTTT. It codes for CSTKGGRRNTEAFF.

V and J are TRBV4-3 and TRBJ2-3; possibly TRBD1 or TRBD2 for D (5 bases each). Germline V gene sequence: CDR1 LGHNA, CDR2 YSLEER. The CDR3 runs 13 residues. V was pared by 1 base and J by 6 bases, with 8 bases between. CDR3 sequence: CASSQGWGDTQYF. DNA for the CDR3: TGCGCCAGCAGCCAAGGGTGGGGGGATACGCAGTATTTT.

This clonotype was counted a few times. The V and J genes are TRBV12-3 or TRBV12-4 and TRBJ2-7; D ambiguous. The CDR3 length is 12 residues. V was cut by 3 bases and J by 7 bases, with 10 bases left in between. In DNA, the CDR3 is TGTGCCAGCAGTTTCCTTCTTGGAGAGCAGTACTTC. This codes for CASSFLLGEQYF.

Only a few counts were recorded for this clonotype. The rearrangement uses TRBV20-1 and TRBJ2-3; 10 nucleotides match TRBD2. The CDR3 is 15 residues long. The V segment lost 0 bases and the J segment 9 bases; nucleotides outside the gene matches: 9. In germline, CDR1 is DFQATT, CDR2 SNEGSKA (reference sequence). CDR3 in amino acids: CSARDQLAGGGTQYF. CDR3 nucleotide sequence: TGCAGTGCTAGAGATCAGTTAGCGGGGGGAGGCACGCAGTATTTT.

This clonotype came up a few times. J is TRBJ1-2 and V is TRBV6-5, with a weak D call TRBD1 (6 bases). The CDR3 loop spans 15 amino acids. V lost 0 bases and J 2 bases, leaving 10 bases between the germline ends. Germline lookup yields CDR1 MNHEY and CDR2 SVGAGI. CDR3 nucleotide sequence: TGTGCCAGCAGTTACTCGGGACAACCAAACTATGGCTACACCTTC. This sequence encodes CASSYSGQPNYGYTF.

The V call is TRBV27, the J call TRBJ2-1; D ambiguous. V lost 3 bases and J lost 5, with 11 bases in between. The CDR3 loop spans 14 amino acids. Per the germline V gene, CDR1 is MNHEY and CDR2 is SMNVEV (reference sequence). CDR3 in DNA: TGTGCCAGCAGTTTCTCGGGCCTTCACAATGAGCAGTTCTTC. Its translation is CASSFSGLHNEQFF.

Many counts were recorded for this clonotype. The chain joins TRBV7-6 to TRBJ2-7; TRBD1 is a possible D gene (6 bases). CDR1 is SGHVS and CDR2 is FNYEAQ in the germline V gene. Trimming removed 1 base from V and 4 bases from J, with 14 bases in between. The CDR3 is made up of 15 amino acids. CDR3: CASSLEKGQNYEQYV. CDR3 coding DNA: TGTGCCAGCAGCTTAGAAAAGGGACAAAATTACGAGCAGTACGTC.

V is TRBV20-1 and J is TRBJ1-2; TRBD1 agrees at 8 bases. V shed 5 bases, J shed 9 bases, and the junction held 14 bases outside the gene matches. Germline lookup yields CDR1 DFQATT and CDR2 SNEGSKA (reference sequence). CDR3 length equals 14 residues. As DNA, the CDR3 is TGCAGTGCTCCCGGACAGGGACCATCTATCCGCTACACCTTC. Residues: CSAPGQGPSIRYTF.

Concerning this clonotype: This may be a read error: a much more frequent sequence differs by one nucleotide. The gene calls are TRBV7-9 and TRBJ2-3; D might be TRBD2 (5 bases). V dropped 11 bases and J dropped 2 bases, with 17 bases sitting between them. CDR1 SEHNR and CDR2 FQNEAQ come from the germline V gene (reference sequence). There are 14 residues in the CDR3. The CDR3 loop is CAFPREGHTDTQYF. CDR3 DNA sequence: TGTGCCTTCCCCCGGGAAGGCCACACAGATACGCAGTATTTT.

The rearrangement uses TRBV29-1 and TRBJ1-4, with D unresolved. Per the germline V gene, CDR1 is SQVTM and CDR2 is ANQGSEA. The germline V and J ends were trimmed by 4 bases and 7 bases, with 10 bases remaining between them. The CDR3 spans 12 residues. CDR3 amino acids: CSVVGRGEKLFF. Here the CDR3 DNA reads TGCAGCGTTGTGGGCCGGGGTGAAAAACTGTTTTTT.

V usage is TRBV14 and J usage is TRBJ2-5; 7 bases are shared with TRBD2. The CDR3 spans 15 residues. The germline CDR1 and CDR2 sequences are SGHDN and FVKESK. The V gene end was trimmed by 3 bases and the J gene end by 5 bases; junction bases not matched to a gene: 9. CDR3 in DNA: TGTGCCAGCAGCCATCGGCGGGGGTATTATGAGACCCAGTACTTC. This encodes CASSHRRGYYETQYF.

Worth noting for this clonotype: This may arise from a read error, as a much more abundant clone is one base away. This sequence joins TRBV7-3 and TRBJ1-1; no reliable D call. The V gene's germline CDR1 is SGHTA and CDR2 FQGTGA. V was cut by 1 base and J by 1 base, with 4 bases left in between. The CDR3 covers 13 residues. CDR3 sequence reads: CASSLIGNTEAFF. The CDR3 coding sequence is TGTGCCAGCAGCTTAATAGGGAACACTGAAGCTTTCTTT.

The genes are TRBV4-1 and TRBJ1-6; D not resolved. The germline V gene has CDR1 MGHRA and CDR2 YSYEKL. V lost 0 bases and J lost 0, with 12 bases in between. The CDR3 length is 18 residues. The CDR3 region is CASSQEPGTSSYNSPLHF. CDR3 coding DNA: TGCGCCAGCAGCCAAGAACCAGGAACAAGCTCCTATAATTCACCCCTCCACTTT.

Concerning this clonotype itself: A junction boundary mismatches the germline segment, possibly from a read error. This chain joins TRBV2 and TRBJ2-1, with TRBD1 as a possible D gene (5 bases). From germline, CDR1 is SNHLY and CDR2 FYNNEI. The CDR3 is 16 amino acids. Here the CDR3 DNA reads TGTGCGAGCAGAACCCCTAAGGGGAAGGTAGTCCATGAGCAGTTCTTC. Its translation is CASRTPKGKVVHEQFF. Looking up the rest from reference TRBV2 and TRBJ2-1 gives the full variable domain: EPEVTQTPSHQVTQMGQEVILRCVPISNHLYFYWYRQILGQKVEFLVSFYNNEISEKSEIFDDQFSVERPDGSNFTLKIRSTKLEDSAMYFCASRTPKGKVVHEQFFGPGTRLTVL.

This clonotype was detected only a few times. The genes are TRBV20-1 and TRBJ2-1; D unresolved. This CDR3 is 11 amino acids long. V lost 8 bases and J lost 6, with 11 bases in between. Per the germline V gene, CDR1 is DFQATT and CDR2 is SNEGSKA (reference sequence). The CDR3 coding sequence is TGCAGTATCGTAGTTGGCAATGAGCAGTTCTTC. The encoded protein is CSIVVGNEQFF.

The V and J genes are TRBV25-1 and TRBJ2-1; tentatively, D is TRBD1 (5 bases). The germline CDR1 and CDR2 sequences are MGHDK and SYGVNS. Trimming cost V 1 base and J 9 bases, with 13 bases left between them. The CDR3 has 14 amino acids. CDR3 amino acids: CASSELQGASEQFF. CDR3 coding DNA: TGTGCCAGCAGTGAATTACAAGGGGCCAGTGAGCAGTTCTTC.

This clonotype was found many times. V is TRBV28 and J is TRBJ2-4; D gene uncertain. Germline V gives CDR1 MDHEN, CDR2 SYDVKM. The V gene lost 6 bases and the J gene lost 4 bases, with 28 bases spanning the gap. The CDR3 spans 19 residues. The DNA for the CDR3 is TGTGCCAGCAGCCCAGCTCAATTGTCACCCATGCCCCTTAAAAACATTCAGTACTTC. It translates to CASSPAQLSPMPLKNIQYF.

V gene TRBV7-3 combines with J gene TRBJ2-1; tentatively, D is TRBD2 (6 bases). This CDR3 has 15 residues. The V gene's germline CDR1 is SGHTA and CDR2 FQGTGA. Trimming took 7 bases from V and 1 from J, leaving 14 bases between them. CDR3 coding DNA: TGTGCCAGCAACAATCCCGGGACTTCCTACAATGAGCAGTTCTTC. Translating it yields CASNNPGTSYNEQFF.

This chain links TRBV7-9 with TRBJ2-2, with D perhaps TRBD2 (5 bases). CDR3 size: 13 residues. Trimming removed 5 bases at V and 6 bases at J, with 10 bases between. Germline assignment: CDR1 SEHNR and CDR2 FQNEAQ (reference sequence). The CDR3 protein is CASSRGSPGELFF. CDR3 DNA sequence: TGTGCCAGCAGCCGGGGAAGTCCCGGGGAGCTGTTTTTT.